This TCR beta chain was captured in a study of T cells after yellow fever vaccination. Study-wide results and caveats: Few clonotypes appeared in both CD4 and CD8 compartments. Abundant clonotypes from the bulk population could have been carried over as contaminants into FACS-sorted repertoires.

TCR cDNA, made by 5'RACE template switching, carried an added universal primer site and UMIs. One entry per CDR3 protein results from TCRdb running MiXCR on the 5' RACE reads. The sample lists about 350,000 distinct CDR3 sequences, approximately 8% occurring once. This clonotype was seen a single time. Its specificity is not known. Source: PBMCs, taken about 41 days after the first yellow fever vaccination. The receptor was derived from a man aged 18 to 30 who received the YFV17D yellow fever vaccine.

The CDR3 nucleotides are TGTGCCAGCTCTGACGGATCCTACGAGCAGTACTTC. Protein: CASSDGSYEQYF. The rearrangement uses TRBV28 and TRBJ2-7; D call uncertain. CDR1 is MDHEN, CDR2 SYDVKM, per germline. V was clipped by 8 bases and J by 1 base, with 9 bases between them. The CDR3 has 12 residues.